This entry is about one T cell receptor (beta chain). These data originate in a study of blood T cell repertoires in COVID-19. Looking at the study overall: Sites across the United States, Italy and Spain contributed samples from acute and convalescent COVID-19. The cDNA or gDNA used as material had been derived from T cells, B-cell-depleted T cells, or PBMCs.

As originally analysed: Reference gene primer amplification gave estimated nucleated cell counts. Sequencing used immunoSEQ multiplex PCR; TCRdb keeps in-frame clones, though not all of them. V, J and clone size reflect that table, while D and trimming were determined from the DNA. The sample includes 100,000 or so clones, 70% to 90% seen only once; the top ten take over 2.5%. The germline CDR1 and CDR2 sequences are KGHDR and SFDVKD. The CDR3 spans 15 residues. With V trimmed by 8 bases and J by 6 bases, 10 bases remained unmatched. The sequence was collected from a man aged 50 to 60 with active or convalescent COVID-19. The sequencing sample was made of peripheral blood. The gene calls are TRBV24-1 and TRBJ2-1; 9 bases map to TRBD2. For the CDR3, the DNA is TGTGCCACCAATGGGGGGAGCGGGGGGTTCAATGAGCAGTTCTTC. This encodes CATNGGSGGFNEQFF.